This T cell receptor beta chain was obtained from a study of T-cell memory formation after mild COVID-19. General study results and limits: Whereas later expanders leaned CD4+, clones contracting day 15 to 85 showed a balanced CD4/CD8 makeup. Largely, contracting CD4+ clones fell within CM and EM, and contracting CD8+ clones within EMRA. A second wave of clones peaked on day 37, and their SARS-CoV-2 specificity went unconfirmed.

This clonotype was seen only a few times. Its antigen is not known. CDR3 length: 16 amino acids. V lost 2 bases and J lost 12; bases outside the gene matches: 9. Germline V gives CDR1 SGHDT, CDR2 YYEEEE. Barcoded TCR alpha and TCR beta cDNA libraries with UMIs came from 5'RACE using constant-segment primers. TCRdb called the 5' RACE reads again in MiXCR, with one record for every CDR3 protein. Of roughly 310,000 distinct CDR3 sequences detected, approximately 15% appear once; the ten largest clones hold about 20%. The chain couples TRBV5-6 to TRBJ2-1, with 15 bases matching TRBD2. The sequence was collected from a young man who had mild COVID-19 (a few samples of this study predate the infection). Cell type and time point are not known. The sequenced sample consisted of PBMCs or a T cell subset sorted from them (not recorded which). The CDR3 DNA sequence: TGTGCCAGCAGCTTAATCGCGGGACTAGCGGGAGGAGGGCAGTTCTTC. Its translation is CASSLIAGLAGGGQFF.